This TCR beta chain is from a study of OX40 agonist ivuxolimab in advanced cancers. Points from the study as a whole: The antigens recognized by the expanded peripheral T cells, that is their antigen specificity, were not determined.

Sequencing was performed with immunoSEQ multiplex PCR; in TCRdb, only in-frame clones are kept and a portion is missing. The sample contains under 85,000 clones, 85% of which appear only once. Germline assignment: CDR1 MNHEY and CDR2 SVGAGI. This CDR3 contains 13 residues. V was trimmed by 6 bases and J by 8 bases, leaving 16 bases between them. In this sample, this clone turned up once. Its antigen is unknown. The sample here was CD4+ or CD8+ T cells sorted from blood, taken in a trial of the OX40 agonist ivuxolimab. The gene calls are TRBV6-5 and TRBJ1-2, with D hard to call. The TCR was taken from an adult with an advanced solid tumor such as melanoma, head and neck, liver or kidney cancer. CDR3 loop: CASSYGNMGGYTF. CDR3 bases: TGTGCCAGCAGCTACGGGAATATGGGAGGCTACACCTTC.